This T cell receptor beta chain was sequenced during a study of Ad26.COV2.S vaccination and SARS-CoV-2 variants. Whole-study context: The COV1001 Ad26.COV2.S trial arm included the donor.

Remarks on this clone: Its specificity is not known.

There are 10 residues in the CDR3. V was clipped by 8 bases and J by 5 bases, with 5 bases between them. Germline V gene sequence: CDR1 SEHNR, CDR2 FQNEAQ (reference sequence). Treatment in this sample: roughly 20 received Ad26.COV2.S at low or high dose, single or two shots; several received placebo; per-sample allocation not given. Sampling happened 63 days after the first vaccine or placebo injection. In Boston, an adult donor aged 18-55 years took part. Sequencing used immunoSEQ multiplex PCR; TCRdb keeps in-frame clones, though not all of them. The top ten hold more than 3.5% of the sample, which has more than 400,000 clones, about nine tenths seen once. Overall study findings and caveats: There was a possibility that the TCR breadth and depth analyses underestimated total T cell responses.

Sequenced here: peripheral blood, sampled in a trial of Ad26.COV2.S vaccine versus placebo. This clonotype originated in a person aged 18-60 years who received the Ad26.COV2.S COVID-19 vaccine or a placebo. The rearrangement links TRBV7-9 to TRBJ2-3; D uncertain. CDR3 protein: CASRGDTQYF. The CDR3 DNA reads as TGTGCCAGCCGCGGAGATACGCAGTATTTT.